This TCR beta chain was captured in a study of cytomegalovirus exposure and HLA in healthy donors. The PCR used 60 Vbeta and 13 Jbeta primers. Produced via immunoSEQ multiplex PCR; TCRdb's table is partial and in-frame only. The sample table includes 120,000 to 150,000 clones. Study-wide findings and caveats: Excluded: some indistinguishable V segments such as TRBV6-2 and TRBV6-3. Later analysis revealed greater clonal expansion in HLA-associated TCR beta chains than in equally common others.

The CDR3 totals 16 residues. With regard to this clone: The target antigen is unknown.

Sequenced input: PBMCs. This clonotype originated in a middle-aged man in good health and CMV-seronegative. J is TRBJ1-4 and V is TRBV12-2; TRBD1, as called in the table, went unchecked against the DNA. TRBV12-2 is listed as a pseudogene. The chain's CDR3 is CASRLVVTGVDEKLFF. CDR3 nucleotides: TGTGCAAGTCGCTTAGTGGTGACAGGGGTCGATGAAAAACTGTTTTTT.